This T cell receptor beta chain originates from a study of cytomegalovirus exposure and HLA in healthy donors. Study information: Previous work identified around 120 million unique TCR beta sequences from around 170 million T cells. Whole-study findings and limits: Later analysis revealed greater clonal expansion in HLA-associated TCR beta chains than in equally common others. V- and J-gene trimming in TCR beta was tied to a missense DCLRE1C variant by an analysis performed later.

Likely unrecorded immune exposures existed in these nominally healthy donors. Comment on this clone: Its antigen is unknown.

The CDR3 sequence is 14 residues long. The J segment lost 5 bases and the V segment lost 4 bases, leaving 7 bases of the junction unmatched. The germline V gene has CDR1 SGDLS and CDR2 YYNGEE. The PCR was carried out with 60 Vbeta primers and 13 Jbeta primers. Profiled with immunoSEQ multiplex PCR; TCRdb holds only in-frame clones, not every one. Its listing shows over 200,000 clones. Sequencing was performed on PBMCs. This receptor was identified in a woman aged 30 to 39 in good health and CMV-seropositive. This chain connects TRBV9 to TRBJ2-5, with TRBD2 matching 8 bases. CDR3 sequence: CASSSGLARETQYF. CDR3 bases: TGTGCCAGCAGCTCTGGACTAGCCAGGGAGACCCAGTACTTC.